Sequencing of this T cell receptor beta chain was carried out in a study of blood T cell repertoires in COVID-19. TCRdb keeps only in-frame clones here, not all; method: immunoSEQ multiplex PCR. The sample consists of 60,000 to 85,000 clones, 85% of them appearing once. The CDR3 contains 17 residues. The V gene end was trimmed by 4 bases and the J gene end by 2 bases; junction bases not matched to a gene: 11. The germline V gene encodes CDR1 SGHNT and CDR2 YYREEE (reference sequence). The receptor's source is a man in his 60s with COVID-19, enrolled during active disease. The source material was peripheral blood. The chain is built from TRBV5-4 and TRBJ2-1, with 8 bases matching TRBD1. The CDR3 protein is CASSNGGPGQAYNEQFF. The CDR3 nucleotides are TGTGCCAGCAGCAACGGAGGGCCGGGACAGGCCTACAATGAGCAGTTCTTC.